Reported below is one T cell receptor (beta chain). Its antigen is as yet unknown. Donors comprised only Caucasian adults living in Nashville, Tennessee. The data stem from a study of shared clonotypes between healthy human individuals. Trimming cost V 5 bases and J 6 bases; bases outside gene matches: 4. CDR1 LNHDA and CDR2 SQIVND come from the germline V gene (reference sequence). The CDR3 is 15 amino acids. Findings of the study overall: Across a few donors, naive CD4 shared 4.5% to 6%, naive CD8 more than 3%, memory CD4 less than 2.5%, memory CD8 0.35% to 0.5%. Estimated richness was generally greater in naive than memory subsets. The diversity represented, both genetic and in exposure history, was limited by few donors.

The table came from immunoSEQ multiplex PCR; TCRdb's copy has only in-frame clones and leaves some out. The data show 1.4 million to 1.5 million clones, over 95% seen once. The sequence was collected from a man younger than 45 in good health. The genes are TRBV19 and TRBJ2-2; TRBD2 matches at 12 bases. Material for sequencing was naive CD4+ T cells sorted from blood. The sample's subset: CD45RA+ positively selected. The CDR3 loop reads CASSSLAGGPGELFF. The DNA of the CDR3 is TGTGCCAGTAGTTCCCTAGCGGGAGGGCCCGGGGAGCTGTTTTTT.